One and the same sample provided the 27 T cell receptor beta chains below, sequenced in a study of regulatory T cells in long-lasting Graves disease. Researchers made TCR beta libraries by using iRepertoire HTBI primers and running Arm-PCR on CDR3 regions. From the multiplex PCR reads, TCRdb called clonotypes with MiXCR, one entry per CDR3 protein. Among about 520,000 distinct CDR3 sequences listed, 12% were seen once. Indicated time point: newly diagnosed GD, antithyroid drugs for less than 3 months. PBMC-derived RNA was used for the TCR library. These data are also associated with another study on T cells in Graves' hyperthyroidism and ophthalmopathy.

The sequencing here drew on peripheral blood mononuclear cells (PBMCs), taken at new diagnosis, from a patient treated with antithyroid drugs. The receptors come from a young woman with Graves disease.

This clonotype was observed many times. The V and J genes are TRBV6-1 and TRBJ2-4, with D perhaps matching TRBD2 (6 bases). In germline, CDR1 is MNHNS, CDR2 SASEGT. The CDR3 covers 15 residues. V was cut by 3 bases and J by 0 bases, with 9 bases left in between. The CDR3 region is CASSDAGLAKNIQYF. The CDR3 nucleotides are TGTGCCAGCAGTGATGCGGGACTAGCCAAAAACATTCAGTACTTC.

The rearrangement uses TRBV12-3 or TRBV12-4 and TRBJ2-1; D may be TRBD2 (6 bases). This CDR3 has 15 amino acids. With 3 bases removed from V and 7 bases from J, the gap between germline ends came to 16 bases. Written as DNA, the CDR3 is TGTGCCAGCAGTTTTTCAGGGTACGGGAGAAATGAGCAGTTCTTC. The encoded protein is CASSFSGYGRNEQFF.

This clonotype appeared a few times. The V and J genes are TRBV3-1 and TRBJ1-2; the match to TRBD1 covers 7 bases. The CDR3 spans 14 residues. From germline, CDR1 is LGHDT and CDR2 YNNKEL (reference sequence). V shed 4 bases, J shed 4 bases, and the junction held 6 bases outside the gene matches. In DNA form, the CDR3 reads TGTGCCAGCAGCCCCGGGACAGCCCTCTATGGCTACACCTTC. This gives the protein CASSPGTALYGYTF. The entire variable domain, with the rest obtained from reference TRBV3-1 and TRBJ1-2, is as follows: DTAVSQTPKYLVTQMGNDKSIKCEQNLGHDTMYWYKQDSKKFLKIMFSYNNKELIINETVPNRFSPKSPDKAHLNLHINSLELGDSAVYFCASSPGTALYGYTFGSGTRLTVV.

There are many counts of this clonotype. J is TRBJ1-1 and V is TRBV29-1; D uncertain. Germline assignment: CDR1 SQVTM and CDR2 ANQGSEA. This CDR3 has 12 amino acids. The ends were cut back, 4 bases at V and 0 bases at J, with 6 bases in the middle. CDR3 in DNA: TGCAGCGTTGTCGCGATGAACACTGAAGCTTTCTTT. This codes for CSVVAMNTEAFF.

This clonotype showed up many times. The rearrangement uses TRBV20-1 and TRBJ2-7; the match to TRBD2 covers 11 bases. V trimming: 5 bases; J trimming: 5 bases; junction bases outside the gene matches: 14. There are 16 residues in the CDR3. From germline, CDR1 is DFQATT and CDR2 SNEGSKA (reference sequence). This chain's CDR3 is CSADSGRARFVDEQYF. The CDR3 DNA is TGCAGTGCTGATAGCGGGAGGGCCCGTTTCGTCGACGAGCAGTACTTC.

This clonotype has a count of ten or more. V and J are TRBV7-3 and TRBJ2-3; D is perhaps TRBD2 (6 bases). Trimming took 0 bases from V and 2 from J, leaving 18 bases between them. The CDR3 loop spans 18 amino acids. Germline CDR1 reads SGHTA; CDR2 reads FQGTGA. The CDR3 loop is CASSLTSGGSVFTDTQYF. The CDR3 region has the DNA TGTGCCAGCAGCTTAACGTCTGGGGGGAGCGTTTTCACAGATACGCAGTATTTT. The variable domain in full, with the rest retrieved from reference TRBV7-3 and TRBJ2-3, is GAGVSQTPSNKVTEKGKYVELRCDPISGHTALYWYRQSLGQGPEFLIYFQGTGAADDSGLPNDRFFAVRPEGSVSTLKIQRTERGDSAVYLCASSLTSGGSVFTDTQYFGPGTRLTVL.

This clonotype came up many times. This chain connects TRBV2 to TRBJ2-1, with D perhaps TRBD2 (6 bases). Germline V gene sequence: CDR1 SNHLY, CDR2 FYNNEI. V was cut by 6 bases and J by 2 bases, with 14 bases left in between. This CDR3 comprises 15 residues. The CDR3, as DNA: TGTGCCAGCAGCCCGCGGGGCGGGCCCTACAATGAGCAGTTCTTC. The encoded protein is CASSPRGGPYNEQFF.

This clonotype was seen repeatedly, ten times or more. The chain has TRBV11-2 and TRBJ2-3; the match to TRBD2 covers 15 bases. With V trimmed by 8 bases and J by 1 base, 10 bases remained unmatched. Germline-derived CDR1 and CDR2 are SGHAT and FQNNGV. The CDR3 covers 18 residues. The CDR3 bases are TGTGCCAGCCAACGCCCGGGACTAGCGGGAGGCGGCACAGATACGCAGTATTTT. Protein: CASQRPGLAGGGTDTQYF.

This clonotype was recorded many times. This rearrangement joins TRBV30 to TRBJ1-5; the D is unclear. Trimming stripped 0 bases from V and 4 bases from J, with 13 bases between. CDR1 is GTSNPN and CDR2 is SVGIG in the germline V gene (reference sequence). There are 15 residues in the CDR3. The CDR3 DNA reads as TGTGCCTGGAGTGTAGGAGGTTTGGGAAATCAGCCCCAGCATTTT. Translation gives CAWSVGGLGNQPQHF.

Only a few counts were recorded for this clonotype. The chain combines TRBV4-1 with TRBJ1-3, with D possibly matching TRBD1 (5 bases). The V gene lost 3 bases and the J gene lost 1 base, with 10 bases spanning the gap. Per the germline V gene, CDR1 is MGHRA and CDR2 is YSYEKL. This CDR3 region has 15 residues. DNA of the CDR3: TGCGCCAGCAGCCACCAGGGACTATCTGGAAACACCATATATTTT. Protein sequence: CASSHQGLSGNTIYF.

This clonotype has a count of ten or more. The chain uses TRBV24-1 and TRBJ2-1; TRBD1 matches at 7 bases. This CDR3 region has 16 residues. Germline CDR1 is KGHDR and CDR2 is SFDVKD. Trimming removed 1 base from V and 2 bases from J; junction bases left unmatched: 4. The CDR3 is CATSDLGDSTYNEQFF. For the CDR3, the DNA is TGTGCCACCAGTGATTTAGGGGACAGTACCTACAATGAGCAGTTCTTC.

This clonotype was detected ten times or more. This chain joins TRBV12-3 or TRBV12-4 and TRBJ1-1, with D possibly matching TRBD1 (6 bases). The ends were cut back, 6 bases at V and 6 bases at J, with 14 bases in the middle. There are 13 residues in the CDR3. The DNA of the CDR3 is TGTGCCAGCAGCCATCTAGGGGGGCCTGAAGCTTTCTTT. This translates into CASSHLGGPEAFF.

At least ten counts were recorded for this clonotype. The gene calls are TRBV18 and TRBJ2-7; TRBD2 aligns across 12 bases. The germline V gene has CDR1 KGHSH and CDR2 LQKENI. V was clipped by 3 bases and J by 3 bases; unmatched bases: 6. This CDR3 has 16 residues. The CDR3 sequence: CASSPQASGRGYEQYF. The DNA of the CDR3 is TGTGCCAGCTCACCTCAAGCTAGCGGGAGGGGCTACGAGCAGTACTTC.

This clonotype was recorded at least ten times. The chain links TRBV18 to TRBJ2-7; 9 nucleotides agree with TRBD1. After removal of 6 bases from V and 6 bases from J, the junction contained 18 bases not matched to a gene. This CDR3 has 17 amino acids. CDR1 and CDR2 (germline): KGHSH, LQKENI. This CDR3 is CASSQVPGQGDQREQYF. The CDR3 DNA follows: TGTGCCAGCTCCCAAGTACCGGGACAGGGAGATCAACGCGAGCAGTACTTC. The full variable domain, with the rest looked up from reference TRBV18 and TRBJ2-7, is NAGVMQNPRHLVRRRGQEARLRCSPMKGHSHVYWYRQLPEEGLKFMVYLQKENIIDESGMPKERFSAEFPKEGPSILRIQQVVRGDSAAYFCASSQVPGQGDQREQYFGPGTRLTVT.

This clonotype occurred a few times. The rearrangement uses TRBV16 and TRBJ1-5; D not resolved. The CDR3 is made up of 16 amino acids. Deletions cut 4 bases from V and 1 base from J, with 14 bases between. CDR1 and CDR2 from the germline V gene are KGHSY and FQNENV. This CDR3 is CASSLYPPVSNQPQHF. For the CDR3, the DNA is TGTGCCAGCAGCCTATACCCCCCGGTGAGCAATCAGCCCCAGCATTTT. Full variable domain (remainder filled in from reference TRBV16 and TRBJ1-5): GEEVAQTPKHLVRGEGQKAKLYCAPIKGHSYVFWYQQVLKNEFKFLISFQNENVFDETGMPKERFSAKCLPNSPCSLEIQATKLEDSAVYFCASSLYPPVSNQPQHFGDGTRLSIL.

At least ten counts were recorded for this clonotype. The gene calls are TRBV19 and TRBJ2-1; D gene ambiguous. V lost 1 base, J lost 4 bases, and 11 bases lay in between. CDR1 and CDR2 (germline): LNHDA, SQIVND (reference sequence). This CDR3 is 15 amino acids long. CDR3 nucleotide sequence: TGTGCCAGTAGTATAGGAATGACGGAATACAATGAGCAGTTCTTC. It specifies CASSIGMTEYNEQFF.

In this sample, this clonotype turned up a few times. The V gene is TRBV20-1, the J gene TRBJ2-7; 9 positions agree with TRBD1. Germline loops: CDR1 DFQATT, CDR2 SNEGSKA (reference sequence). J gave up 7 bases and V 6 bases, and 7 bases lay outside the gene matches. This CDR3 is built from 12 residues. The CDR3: CSADDRGVEQYF. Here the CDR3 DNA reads TGCAGTGCGGACGACAGGGGGGTAGAGCAGTACTTC.

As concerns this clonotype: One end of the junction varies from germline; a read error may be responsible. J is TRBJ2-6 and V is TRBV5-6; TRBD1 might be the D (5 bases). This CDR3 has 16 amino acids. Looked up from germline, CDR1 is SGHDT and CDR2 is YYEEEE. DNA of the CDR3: TGTGCCAGCAGCTTGGTTGCCTACTCTGGGGCTAACGTCCTGACTTTC. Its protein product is CASSLVAYSGANVLTF.

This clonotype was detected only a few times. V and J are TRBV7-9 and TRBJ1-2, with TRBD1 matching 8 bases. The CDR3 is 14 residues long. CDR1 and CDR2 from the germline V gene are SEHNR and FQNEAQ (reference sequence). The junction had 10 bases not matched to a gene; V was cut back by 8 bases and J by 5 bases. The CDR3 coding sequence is TGTGCCAGCCCCCGGGCAGGGGGCTTATATGGCTACACCTTC. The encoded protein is CASPRAGGLYGYTF.

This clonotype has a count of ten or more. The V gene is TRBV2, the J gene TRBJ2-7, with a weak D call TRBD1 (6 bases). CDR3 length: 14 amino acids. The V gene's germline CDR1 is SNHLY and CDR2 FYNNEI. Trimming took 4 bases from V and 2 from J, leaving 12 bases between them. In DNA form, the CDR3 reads TGTGCCAGCAGTGTCCAGGGGTTGCCCTACGAGCAGTACTTC. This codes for CASSVQGLPYEQYF.

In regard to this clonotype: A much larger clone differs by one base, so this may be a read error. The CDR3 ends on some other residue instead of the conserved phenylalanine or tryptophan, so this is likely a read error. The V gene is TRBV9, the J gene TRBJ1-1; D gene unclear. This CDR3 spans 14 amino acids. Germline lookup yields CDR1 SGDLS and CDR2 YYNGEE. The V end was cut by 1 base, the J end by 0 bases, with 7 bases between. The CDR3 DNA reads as TGTGCCAGCAGCGTAACACAAATGAACACTGAAGCTTTCGTT. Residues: CASSVTQMNTEAFV.

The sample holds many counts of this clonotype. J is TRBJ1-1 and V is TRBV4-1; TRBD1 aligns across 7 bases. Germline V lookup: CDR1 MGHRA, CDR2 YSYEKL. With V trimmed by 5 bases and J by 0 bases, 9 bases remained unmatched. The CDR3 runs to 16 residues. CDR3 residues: CASSTGTARLNTEAFF. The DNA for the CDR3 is TGCGCCAGCAGCACCGGGACAGCTAGGCTGAACACTGAAGCTTTCTTT.

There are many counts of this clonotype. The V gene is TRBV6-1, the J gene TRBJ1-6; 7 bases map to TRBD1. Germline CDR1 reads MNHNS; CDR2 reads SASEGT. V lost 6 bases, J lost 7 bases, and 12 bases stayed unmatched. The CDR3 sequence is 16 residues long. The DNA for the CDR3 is TGTGCCAGCAGCGAACAAGGGGGCGTGTGGAATTCACCCCTCCACTTT. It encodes CASSEQGGVWNSPLHF.

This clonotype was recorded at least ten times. The CDR3 loop reads CAISESHPGAAEEQYF. DNA of the CDR3: TGTGCCATCAGTGAGTCGCATCCAGGGGCCGCGGAGGAGCAGTACTTC. The chain uses TRBV10-3 and TRBJ2-7; D may be TRBD1 (6 bases). CDR3 length: 16 residues. The germline CDR1 and CDR2 sequences are ENHRY and SYGVKD. Between the trimmed V and J ends, which lost 0 bases and 7 bases, there was a span of 19 bases.

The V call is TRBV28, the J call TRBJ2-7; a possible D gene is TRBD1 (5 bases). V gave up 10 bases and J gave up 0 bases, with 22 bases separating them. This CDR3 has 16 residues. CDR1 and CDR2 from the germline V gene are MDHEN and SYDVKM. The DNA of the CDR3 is TGTGCCACCCTGATTTGGGCAAGGACAAACTCCTACGAGCAGTACTTC. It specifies CATLIWARTNSYEQYF. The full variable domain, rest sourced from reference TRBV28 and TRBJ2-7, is DVKVTQSSRYLVKRTGEKVFLECVQDMDHENMFWYRQDPGLGLRLIYFSYDVKMKEKGDIPEGYSVSREKKERFSLILESASTNQTSMYLCATLIWARTNSYEQYFGPGTRLTVT.

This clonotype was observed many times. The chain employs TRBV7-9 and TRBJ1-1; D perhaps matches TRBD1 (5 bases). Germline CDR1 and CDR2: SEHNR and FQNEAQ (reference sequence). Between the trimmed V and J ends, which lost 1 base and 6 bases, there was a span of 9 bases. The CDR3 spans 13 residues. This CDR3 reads CASSLEPGAEAFF. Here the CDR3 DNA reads TGTGCCAGCAGCTTAGAACCGGGGGCTGAAGCTTTCTTT.

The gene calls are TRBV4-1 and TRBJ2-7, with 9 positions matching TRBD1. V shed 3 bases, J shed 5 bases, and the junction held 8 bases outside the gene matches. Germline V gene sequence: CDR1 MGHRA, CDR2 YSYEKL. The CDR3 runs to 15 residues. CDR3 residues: CASSQGTGGKDEQYF. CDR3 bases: TGCGCCAGCAGCCAGGGAACAGGGGGCAAGGACGAGCAGTACTTC.